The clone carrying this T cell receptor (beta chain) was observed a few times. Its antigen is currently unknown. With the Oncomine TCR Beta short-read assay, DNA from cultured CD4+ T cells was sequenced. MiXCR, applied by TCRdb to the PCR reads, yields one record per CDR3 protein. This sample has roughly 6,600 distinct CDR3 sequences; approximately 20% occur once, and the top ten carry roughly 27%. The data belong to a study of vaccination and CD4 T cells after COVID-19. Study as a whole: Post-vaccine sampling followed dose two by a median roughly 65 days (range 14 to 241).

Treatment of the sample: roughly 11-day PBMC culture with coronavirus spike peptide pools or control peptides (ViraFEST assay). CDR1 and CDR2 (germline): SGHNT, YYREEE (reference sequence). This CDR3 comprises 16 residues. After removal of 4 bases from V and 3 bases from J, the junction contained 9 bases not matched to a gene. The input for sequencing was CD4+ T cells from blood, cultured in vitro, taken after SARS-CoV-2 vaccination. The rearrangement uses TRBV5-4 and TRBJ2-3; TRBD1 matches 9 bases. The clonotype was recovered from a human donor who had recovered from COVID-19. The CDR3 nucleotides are TGTGCCAGCAGCCCCGGGACAGGGTACGGGACAGATACGCAGTATTTT. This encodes CASSPGTGYGTDTQYF.